This passage covers 22 T cell receptor beta chains from one sample sequenced in a study of OX40 agonist ivuxolimab in advanced cancers. Produced via immunoSEQ multiplex PCR; TCRdb's table is partial and in-frame only. The repertoire has about 68,000 clones, approximately 80% of them found once; the top ten carry over 1.1%. The source material was CD4+ or CD8+ T cells sorted from blood, sampled in a trial of the OX40 agonist ivuxolimab. The receptor set was obtained from an adult with an advanced solid tumor such as melanoma, head and neck, liver or kidney cancer.

This chain links TRBV5-8 with TRBJ1-5; TRBD1 agrees at 7 bases. With V trimmed by 4 bases and J by 1 base, 5 bases remained unmatched. The germline V gene encodes CDR1 SGHTS and CDR2 YDEGEE. There are 15 residues in the CDR3. The CDR3 region has the DNA TGTGCCAGCAGCGACAGGGTGTTGAGCAATCAGCCCCAGCATTTT. Protein: CASSDRVLSNQPQHF.

The chain couples TRBV28 to TRBJ1-1; a possible D gene is TRBD1 (6 bases). CDR1 is MDHEN, CDR2 SYDVKM, per germline. There are 17 residues in the CDR3. Trimming cost V 3 bases and J 4 bases, with 21 bases left between them. The CDR3 region is CASSFRFRGRTGTEAFF. In DNA form, the CDR3 reads TGTGCCAGCAGTTTTAGGTTCCGGGGGCGAACGGGCACTGAAGCTTTCTTT.

The rearrangement joins TRBV29-1 to TRBJ1-1; unclear D gene. V lost 6 bases and J 1 base, leaving 15 bases between the germline ends. This CDR3 region has 14 residues. The V gene's germline CDR1 is SQVTM and CDR2 ANQGSEA. The CDR3 DNA sequence: TGCAGCGTCGCCTCCGAGGGCCGGAACACTGAAGCTTTCTTT. Translation: CSVASEGRNTEAFF. Complete variable domain (other parts from reference TRBV29-1 and TRBJ1-1): SAVISQKPSRDICQRGTSLTIQCQVDSQVTMMFWYRQQPGQSLTLIATANQGSEATYESGFVIDKFPISRPNLTFSTLTVSNMSPEDSSIYLCSVASEGRNTEAFFGQGTRLTVV.

The chain employs TRBV11-3 and TRBJ2-5; 7 bases line up with TRBD2. The germline gives CDR1 SGHNT, CDR2 YENEEA. J was trimmed by 1 base and V by 1 base; bases with no gene match: 3. This CDR3 has 15 residues. The CDR3 here is CASSLGEGAQETQYF. The CDR3 DNA reads TGTGCCAGCAGCTTAGGGGAGGGCGCCCAAGAGACCCAGTACTTC.

This clone occurred a few times. The CDR3 spells CASSQHRGSTDTQYF. Written as DNA, the CDR3 is TGCGCCAGCAGCCAGCACAGGGGGAGCACAGATACGCAGTATTTT. This rearrangement joins TRBV4-1 to TRBJ2-3; the match to TRBD1 covers 8 bases. The CDR3 is 15 residues long. The V gene's germline CDR1 is MGHRA and CDR2 YSYEKL. After removal of 3 bases from V and 0 bases from J, the junction contained 2 bases not matched to a gene.

This chain uses TRBV4-1 with TRBJ2-3; D might be TRBD2 (7 bases). V gave up 0 bases and J gave up 0 bases, with 13 bases separating them. CDR3 length: 17 amino acids. Germline V CDR1 and CDR2: MGHRA, YSYEKL. DNA for the CDR3: TGCGCCAGCAGCCAAGATCGGGGGGCTTCTAGCACAGATACGCAGTATTTT. Residues: CASSQDRGASSTDTQYF.

The chain couples TRBV30 to TRBJ2-3; 8 positions agree with TRBD2. Trimming at V came to 4 bases and at J to 2 bases, leaving 14 bases not matched to a gene. This CDR3 has 17 residues. Per germline, CDR1 GTSNPN and CDR2 SVGIG (reference sequence). The CDR3 spells CAWTPGPSGGNTDTQYF. The CDR3 bases are TGTGCCTGGACTCCTGGTCCCAGCGGGGGAAACACAGATACGCAGTATTTT. The whole variable domain, filled in from reference TRBV30 and TRBJ2-3, reads SQTIHQWPATLVQPVGSPLSLECTVEGTSNPNLYWYRQAAGRGLQLLFYSVGIGQISSEVPQNLSASRPQDRQFILSSKKLLLSDSGFYLCAWTPGPSGGNTDTQYFGPGTRLTVL.

The V and J genes are TRBV19 and TRBJ1-5; D is unresolved. V gave up 1 base and J gave up 5 bases, with 21 bases separating them. This CDR3 contains 18 residues. Germline CDR1 LNHDA, CDR2 SQIVND (reference sequence). CDR3 amino acids: CASSIVPRQMGPDQPQHF. Here the CDR3 DNA reads TGTGCCAGTAGTATAGTTCCCCGCCAGATGGGCCCTGATCAGCCCCAGCATTTT.

The chain recombines TRBV13 with TRBJ1-2, with TRBD1 as a possible D gene (6 bases). With 6 bases removed from V and 3 bases from J, the gap between germline ends came to 23 bases. Germline values: CDR1 PRHDT, CDR2 FYEKMQ (reference sequence). The length of the CDR3 is 17 residues. In DNA form, the CDR3 reads TGTGCCAGCAGTCCAACCAGTGGTCAGGGGCCCTACTATGGCTACACCTTC. Amino acids: CASSPTSGQGPYYGYTF.

The CDR3 is CASSHQSSYNSPLHF. The DNA for the CDR3 is TGTGCCAGCAGCCACCAGAGCTCCTATAATTCACCCCTCCACTTT. The gene calls are TRBV5-8 and TRBJ1-6, with no clear D. Trimming left V 4 bases short and J 0 bases short, with 8 bases between. The CDR3 runs 15 residues. From germline, CDR1 is SGHTS and CDR2 YDEGEE.

V and J are TRBV7-2 and TRBJ2-2, with 10 bases fitting TRBD2. The CDR3 length is 16 residues. CDR1 is SGHTA, CDR2 FQGNSA, per germline. Losses at the gene ends were 4 bases for V and 7 bases for J; bases not matched to a gene: 9. CDR3 amino acids: CASSSGAGGPGGELFF. CDR3 in DNA: TGTGCCAGCAGCTCCGGAGCGGGGGGGCCCGGCGGGGAGCTGTTTTTT.

The CDR3 coding sequence is TGTGCCAGCAGCTTGGCATCAGGCGAGCAGTTCTTC. As protein: CASSLASGEQFF. The chain combines TRBV5-6 with TRBJ2-1; D is unresolved. V was pared by 0 bases and J by 10 bases, with 8 bases between. Germline V gene data show CDR1 as SGHDT and CDR2 as YYEEEE. This CDR3 region has 12 residues.

The count of this clone is one. V and J are TRBV7-9 and TRBJ1-4, with D uncertain. Trimming shortened V by 0 bases and J by 11 bases, and 13 bases separated the two germline ends. The length of the CDR3 is 14 residues. The germline gives CDR1 SEHNR, CDR2 FQNEAQ (reference sequence). In DNA form, the CDR3 reads TGTGCCAGCAGCTTAGCGGTGGGAGATCCCAAACTGTTTTTT. Translating gives CASSLAVGDPKLFF.

This chain joins TRBV2 and TRBJ1-2, with 9 bases identical to TRBD1. With V trimmed by 3 bases and J by 4 bases, 0 bases remained unmatched. The CDR3 totals 13 residues. CDR1 is SNHLY and CDR2 is FYNNEI in the germline V gene. As DNA, the CDR3 is TGTGCCAGCAGTGAGGACAGGGGCTATGGCTACACCTTC. Its translation: CASSEDRGYGYTF.

This clone was picked up a small number of times. The CDR3 reads CASSLAIQQETQYF. DNA of the CDR3: TGCGCCAGCAGCTTGGCCATTCAGCAAGAGACCCAGTACTTC. The J gene is TRBJ2-5, the V gene TRBV5-1; no firm D call. Germline V gene sequence: CDR1 SGHRS, CDR2 YFSETQ. The length of the CDR3 is 14 residues. Deletions cut 0 bases from V and 2 bases from J, with 8 bases between.

The chain employs TRBV6-4 and TRBJ2-1; D is uncertain. CDR3 length: 13 residues. V dropped 4 bases and J dropped 4 bases, with 8 bases sitting between them. Looked up from germline, CDR1 is MRHNA and CDR2 is SNTAGT. The CDR3: CASSGSGYNEQFF. The CDR3 nucleotides are TGTGCCAGCAGTGGTTCTGGTTACAATGAGCAGTTCTTC.

This clone occurred once. The CDR3 sequence is CASSRVRNTEAFF. DNA of the CDR3: TGTGCCAGCAGCCGAGTAAGGAACACTGAAGCTTTCTTT. The chain joins TRBV6-5 to TRBJ1-1; D gene uncertain. Germline V gene data show CDR1 as MNHEY and CDR2 as SVGAGI. V lost 6 bases and J lost 1, with 9 bases in between. The CDR3 is 13 residues long.

The chain couples TRBV5-1 to TRBJ1-3; no reliable D call. This CDR3 region has 13 residues. V was pared by 0 bases and J by 7 bases, with 8 bases between. CDR1 is SGHRS and CDR2 is YFSETQ in the germline V gene. The CDR3 nucleotides are TGCGCCAGCAGCTTGGCCCCGCCGAACACCATATATTTT. Translating gives CASSLAPPNTIYF. The full variable domain, with the rest looked up from reference TRBV5-1 and TRBJ1-3, is KAGVTQTPRYLIKTRGQQVTLSCSPISGHRSVSWYQQTPGQGLQFLFEYFSETQRNKGNFPGRFSGRQFSNSRSEMNVSTLELGDSALYLCASSLAPPNTIYFGEGSWLTVV.

The rearrangement links TRBV29-1 to TRBJ2-2; 11 nucleotides agree with TRBD1. Germline-derived CDR1 and CDR2 are SQVTM and ANQGSEA. There are 14 residues in the CDR3. J gave up 7 bases and V 4 bases, and 5 bases lay outside the gene matches. The DNA for the CDR3 is TGCAGCGTTGCTAGGGACAGGGGGGTCGGGGAGCTGTTTTTT. It codes for CSVARDRGVGELFF.

This chain uses TRBV28 with TRBJ1-2; 9 bases match TRBD1. Germline V gene sequence: CDR1 MDHEN, CDR2 SYDVKM. V was pared by 7 bases and J by 4 bases, with 4 bases of the junction left unmatched. The CDR3 runs 13 residues. Here the CDR3 DNA reads TGTGCCAGCACCTTGACAGGGGGCTATGGCTACACCTTC. Its translation is CASTLTGGYGYTF.

The chain has TRBV5-4 and TRBJ2-7; no clear D gene. Trimming pared 0 bases from V and 0 bases from J, leaving 7 bases between. The CDR3 loop spans 14 amino acids. Germline V gene lookup returns CDR1 SGHNT and CDR2 YYREEE (reference sequence). In nucleotides, the CDR3 is TGTGCCAGCAGCTTGGAGGCGGCCTCCTACGAGCAGTACTTC. It encodes CASSLEAASYEQYF. Using reference TRBV5-4 and TRBJ2-7 for the parts outside the CDR3, the full variable domain is ETGVTQSPTHLIKTRGQQVTLRCSSQSGHNTVSWYQQALGQGPQFIFQYYREEENGRGNFPPRFSGLQFPNYSSELNVNALELDDSALYLCASSLEAASYEQYFGPGTRLTVT.

The genes are TRBV7-8 and TRBJ1-5; 8 positions agree with TRBD1. In germline, CDR1 is SGHVS, CDR2 FQNEAQ. J lost 6 bases, V lost 6 bases, and 4 bases had no gene match. This CDR3 is built from 13 residues. The CDR3 DNA reads TGTGCCAGCAGTGTTACAGGGGGTCAGCCCCAGCATTTT. It translates to CASSVTGGQPQHF.